This T cell receptor beta chain was documented in a study of cytomegalovirus exposure and HLA in healthy donors. The CDR3 totals 16 residues. J lost 4 bases, V lost 5 bases, and 12 bases had no gene match. Germline CDR1 MNHEY, CDR2 SMNVEV (reference sequence). It was with 60 Vbeta and 13 Jbeta primers that the PCR ran. Clones were read by immunoSEQ multiplex PCR, and TCRdb kept only the in-frame ones, dropping some. The sample consists of more than 65,000 clones, 76% of them appearing once. This clonotype originated in a man between 40 and 49 years old in good health and CMV-seronegative. The rearrangement joins TRBV27 to TRBJ1-1; 8 nucleotides agree with TRBD1. The source material was PBMCs. DNA of the CDR3: TGTGCCAGCAGTCGAGACAGGGGAGCAGGAAGCACTGAAGCTTTCTTT. Translated: CASSRDRGAGSTEAFF.